This T cell receptor beta chain is drawn from a study of blood T cell repertoires in COVID-19. The overall study: Both acute and convalescent COVID-19 samples were obtained from the United States, Italy and Spain. T cells, B-cell-depleted T cells, or PBMCs supplied cDNA or gDNA.

This CDR3 region has 13 residues. J gave up 0 bases and V 7 bases, and 5 bases lay outside the gene matches. Germline V gene data show CDR1 as SQVTM and CDR2 as ANQGSEA. The authors' processing: By means of reference gene primer amplification, nucleated cell counts were estimated. Libraries were prepared by immunoSEQ multiplex PCR; TCRdb keeps only in-frame clonotypes and omits some of them. The DNA was the basis for D and trimming; V, J and clone size are from that table. This table has some 200,000 clones, around 83% appearing once. The genes are TRBV29-1 and TRBJ1-1; 7 nucleotides match TRBD1. The clonotype comes from an elderly woman in a cohort sampled during active or convalescent COVID-19. The sequenced sample consisted of peripheral blood. The CDR3: CSAAQGMNTEAFF. CDR3 bases: TGCAGCGCAGCACAGGGGATGAACACTGAAGCTTTCTTT.